Here is one T cell receptor (beta chain) with its context. This clone has a single count. Its cognate antigen has yet to be identified. Base quality data are lacking; no much larger clone is found one base away. The data were taken from a study of Ad26.COV2.S vaccination and SARS-CoV-2 variants listed by TCRdb under 2021. For context, the study as a whole: Donors in the vaccine arm were drawn from COV1001, a phase I-IIa trial of Ad26.COV2.S in healthy adults that was multicentre, randomized, double-blind and placebo-controlled. The specificity and breadth of SARS-CoV-2-reactive T cell receptors after Ad26.COV2.S vaccination were assessed by TCRbeta repertoire sequencing. A total of around 32 samples were included in the TCR-sequenced set, comprising about 20 Ad26.COV2.S vaccine recipients, 5 placebo recipients and 8 SARS-CoV-2 convalescent individuals. Participants in the trial were split at random into five groups of five each, receiving low-dose or high-dose Ad26.COV2.S once or twice, or else placebo on both occasions. Ad26.COV2.S was administered intramuscularly at a dose of 5x10^10 or 1x10^11 viral particles, either as one shot or as two shots given 56 days apart. Throughout the experiments and outcome assessment, investigators stayed blinded to trial group allocation. What the authors observed across the whole study: After vaccination, substantial breadth of spike-specific CD8+ and CD4+ T cell responses was reported. It was noted by the authors that total T cell responses may have been underestimated by the TCR breadth and depth analyses. Ad26.COV2.S recipients had higher spike-specific TCR breadth than placebo recipients (P = 0.0014). The study was not powered to compare responses between vaccine doses or regimens. Vaccine and placebo recipients had comparable non-spike TCR breadth, which fits with the vaccine containing only spike.

The immunoSEQ Assay was used to sequence TCRbeta CDR3 regions. After extraction, genomic DNA underwent amplification by bias-controlled multiplex PCR, followed by high-throughput sequencing. The authors' pipeline ran thus. To quantify the absolute abundance of every unique TCRbeta CDR3 region, sequences were collapsed and filtered. Usable DNA was measured by amplifying reference genes present in all nucleated cells, and TCRbeta template counts were normalized to that usable DNA to estimate T cell fraction. Repertoire TCRs were annotated as SARS-CoV-2-specific when V gene, CDR3 amino acid sequence and J gene were exactly matched to a known reactive TCR set. MIRA supplied the reference SARS-CoV-2 TCR set, which was filtered for enrichment in COVID-19-positive ImmuneCODE repertoires so that public or cross-reactive TCRs were removed. Using the MIRA antigens, annotated TCRs were further analysed by specific ORF or by position within an ORF. Breadth was defined as the number of annotated unique rearrangements divided by the total number of unique productive rearrangements, and depth was defined as the summed frequency of the annotated unique rearrangements. TCR breadth was compared between groups using two-sided Wilcoxon rank-sum tests. TCRdb provides this immuneACCESS table in a form limited to in-frame rearrangements. Some clones are lacking; in checked studies, under half of them reflect an unresolved V gene, and why the rest are absent is not known. V and J calls and clone size are as listed in that table; D and trimming were resolved from the DNA. Counted in this sample were 440,000 or so clones; approximately 90% of them appeared once. More than 1.5% of the sample goes to the ten largest clones.

What this sample's treatment or condition label stands for: roughly 19 received Ad26.COV2.S at low or high dose, single or two shots; 5 received placebo; per-sample allocation not given. For vaccine and placebo recipients, the sequenced repertoires came from samples collected on day 63 after the first injection. Cohort 1b enrolled 25 to 30 adults aged 18-55 years at a single site in Boston, USA, between 29 July and 7 August 2020. Ad26.COV2.S was a replication-incompetent adenovirus type 26 vector that expressed a prefusion-stabilized SARS-CoV-2 spike protein derived from the original Wuhan strain. From the cysteine through the phenylalanine, the CDR3 covers 18 amino acids. The read is trimmed to its CDR3 DNA, 54 bases read in frame from base 1. V loses 3 bases, J loses 2 bases, and the germline ends lie 21 bases apart. For CDR1 and CDR2, the germline V gene lists ENHRY and SYGVKD.

The material sequenced was peripheral blood, taken in a trial of Ad26.COV2.S vaccine versus placebo. The sequence derives from a person between 18 and 65 years old who received the Ad26.COV2.S COVID-19 vaccine or a placebo. Recombination linked TRBV10-3 to TRBJ2-3, with a tentative D gene TRBD2 over 7 matching bases. The DNA is TGTGCCATCAGTGATTCATCGGGTAACCGGGGGGCCACAGATACGCAGTATTTT. It is translated as CAISDSSGNRGATDTQYF.